A single sample is the source of the 21 T cell receptor beta chains below, sequenced in a study of identical twins listed by TCRdb under 2016. The library was built by means of 5' RACE. Sequencing was performed on an Illumina HiSeq 2000. TCRdb reran the public reads through fastp at Q25 and MiXCR, keeping productive beta chains. CDR3 protein sequences are deduplicated, and each keeps its most common genes and DNA. The sample table holds some 320,000 distinct CDR3 sequences, of which roughly an eighth were seen once. The ten largest clones take up 7.2% of the sample. The same specimen was also included in a second study, on yellow fever vaccine responses in identical twins.

Sequences were obtained from CD8+ T cells sorted from blood. These receptors originate from a woman between 18 and 29 years old in good health.

The rearrangement uses TRBV7-6 and TRBJ2-1; 9 bases match TRBD2. CDR1 is SGHVS, CDR2 FNYEAQ, per germline. The CDR3 sequence is 16 residues long. V gave up 5 bases and J gave up 1 base; unmatched junction bases: 6. CDR3 coding DNA: TGTGCCAGCAGCCAAGCTAGCGGGAATTCCTACAATGAGCAGTTCTTC. This codes for CASSQASGNSYNEQFF.

This chain connects TRBV3-1 to TRBJ2-5; possibly TRBD1 or TRBD2 for D (6 bases each). Deletions cut 5 bases from V and 3 bases from J, with 16 bases between. The CDR3 covers 15 residues. Germline CDR1 is LGHDT and CDR2 is YNNKEL (reference sequence). The CDR3 reads CASSIARGAKETQYF. Here the CDR3 DNA reads TGTGCCAGCAGCATCGCTAGGGGGGCTAAAGAGACCCAGTACTTC.

This clonotype has only a few counts. The gene calls are TRBV15 and TRBJ2-1; 9 bases are a match to TRBD1. The CDR3 is 15 amino acids. Losses at the gene ends were 8 bases for V and 3 bases for J; bases not matched to a gene: 8. Germline lookup yields CDR1 LNHNV and CDR2 YYDKDF (reference sequence). CDR3: CATSDRGGFYNEQFF. CDR3 sequence (DNA): TGTGCCACCTCGGACAGGGGAGGATTCTACAATGAGCAGTTCTTC.

This clonotype was found many times. The chain combines TRBV20-1 with TRBJ1-1; 7 bases match TRBD1. The CDR3 totals 12 residues. With V trimmed by 3 bases and J by 4 bases, 2 bases remained unmatched. Germline lookup yields CDR1 DFQATT and CDR2 SNEGSKA (reference sequence). CDR3 protein: CSARQGGTEAFF. CDR3 DNA sequence: TGCAGTGCTAGGCAGGGGGGCACTGAAGCTTTCTTT.

The chain carries TRBV25-1 and TRBJ2-5; unclear D gene. CDR3 length: 14 amino acids. V was clipped by 1 base and J by 1 base, with 7 bases between them. Germline loops: CDR1 MGHDK, CDR2 SYGVNS. The CDR3 DNA is TGTGCCAGCAGTGAATGGGCTACCCAAGAGACCCAGTACTTC. It codes for CASSEWATQETQYF. Supplemented by reference TRBV25-1 and TRBJ2-5, the full variable domain reads EADIYQTPRYLVIGTGKKITLECSQTMGHDKMYWYQQDPGMELHLIHYSYGVNSTEKGDLSSESTVSRIRTEHFPLTLESARPSHTSQYLCASSEWATQETQYFGPGTRLLVL.

This clonotype occurred many times. The rearrangement joins TRBV29-1 to TRBJ2-3; perhaps TRBD1 as D (5 bases). The germline V gene has CDR1 SQVTM and CDR2 ANQGSEA. Between the trimmed V and J ends, which lost 4 bases and 0 bases, there was a span of 8 bases. The length of the CDR3 is 13 residues. The CDR3 loop is CSVARASTDTQYF. The CDR3 bases are TGCAGCGTTGCCAGGGCGAGCACAGATACGCAGTATTTT.

This clonotype was recorded at least ten times. The V gene is TRBV15, the J gene TRBJ2-2; 8 bases match TRBD2. The CDR3 runs to 15 residues. The J segment lost 3 bases and the V segment lost 3 bases, leaving 3 bases of the junction unmatched. CDR1 is LNHNV, CDR2 YYDKDF, per germline (reference sequence). This chain's CDR3 is CATSSGRGDTGELFF. As DNA, the CDR3 is TGTGCCACCAGCAGCGGGAGGGGGGACACCGGGGAGCTGTTTTTT.

This clonotype was seen only a few times. V usage is TRBV28 and J usage is TRBJ1-5; the D is unclear. Germline lookup yields CDR1 MDHEN and CDR2 SYDVKM. Trimming pared 10 bases from V and 6 bases from J, leaving 16 bases between. CDR3 size: 13 residues. CDR3 in amino acids: CATNTGLGQPQHF. The CDR3 DNA is TGTGCCACCAATACTGGGCTGGGTCAGCCCCAGCATTTT. Combining the CDR3 with reference TRBV28 and TRBJ1-5 gives the whole variable domain DVKVTQSSRYLVKRTGEKVFLECVQDMDHENMFWYRQDPGLGLRLIYFSYDVKMKEKGDIPEGYSVSREKKERFSLILESASTNQTSMYLCATNTGLGQPQHFGDGTRLSIL.

In its sample, this clonotype was seen a few times. The J gene is TRBJ1-3, the V gene TRBV7-9, with a possible D match to TRBD1 (5 bases). Germline V gene lookup returns CDR1 SEHNR and CDR2 FQNEAQ (reference sequence). Trimming shortened V by 7 bases and J by 2 bases, and 15 bases separated the two germline ends. This CDR3 is 15 amino acids long. Written as DNA, the CDR3 is TGTGCCAGCACCACTCTGGTAGGGGCTGGAAACACCATATATTTT. It yields the protein CASTTLVGAGNTIYF.

The V gene is TRBV7-9, the J gene TRBJ2-3; tentatively, D is TRBD1 (5 bases). CDR3 length: 15 residues. Trimming shortened V by 8 bases and J by 5 bases, and 20 bases separated the two germline ends. The germline V gene has CDR1 SEHNR and CDR2 FQNEAQ (reference sequence). CDR3 protein: CASSPPGSPGDTQYF. The CDR3, as DNA: TGTGCCAGCTCCCCCCCAGGGTCCCCGGGAGATACGCAGTATTTT.

The chain has TRBV5-6 and TRBJ2-7; D is undetermined. CDR1 and CDR2 (germline): SGHDT, YYEEEE. V lost 0 bases and J 3 bases, leaving 10 bases between the germline ends. CDR3 size: 14 residues. In DNA, the CDR3 is TGTGCCAGCAGCTTGGGAGCAGCATTCTACGAGCAGTACTTC. The encoded protein is CASSLGAAFYEQYF.

A few counts support this clonotype. The chain combines TRBV27 with TRBJ1-2; 7 bases agree with TRBD1. The V gene's germline CDR1 is MNHEY and CDR2 SMNVEV (reference sequence). This CDR3 region has 14 residues. V lost 2 bases and J lost 4; bases outside the gene matches: 4. The CDR3 DNA reads as TGTGCCAGCAGTTTAGAGGGGGCCTCCTATGGCTACACCTTC. It translates to CASSLEGASYGYTF.

At least ten counts were recorded for this clonotype. The CDR3: CASSPGRNNQPQHF. CDR3 nucleotides: TGTGCCAGCAGTCCTGGACGGAACAATCAGCCCCAGCATTTT. The rearrangement uses TRBV27 and TRBJ1-5, with D hard to call. In germline, CDR1 is MNHEY, CDR2 SMNVEV (reference sequence). Trimming took off 5 bases at V and 3 bases at J, with 11 bases between the two ends. The CDR3 contains 14 residues.

This clonotype occurred many times. This chain joins TRBV29-1 and TRBJ2-1, with D unresolved. Trimming removed 5 bases from V and 0 bases from J, with 8 bases in between. The CDR3 extends over 13 amino acids. Germline V gives CDR1 SQVTM, CDR2 ANQGSEA. As DNA, the CDR3 is TGCAGCGTTCTGAGCAGCTCCTACAATGAGCAGTTCTTC. This encodes CSVLSSSYNEQFF.

The J gene is TRBJ2-3, the V gene TRBV6-2 or TRBV6-3; 10 bases line up with TRBD2. Germline values: CDR1 MNHEY, CDR2 SVGEGT. The CDR3 contains 20 residues. V trimming: 2 bases; J trimming: 4 bases; junction bases outside the gene matches: 18. CDR3 in amino acids: CASSYPFTSGISGWADTQYF. The CDR3 coding sequence is TGTGCCAGCAGTTACCCTTTTACTAGCGGGATCAGTGGTTGGGCAGATACGCAGTATTTT.

This clonotype has only a few counts. J is TRBJ2-3 and V is TRBV12-3 or TRBV12-4, with TRBD2 identical over 7 bases. The CDR3 covers 14 residues. J lost 2 bases, V lost 5 bases, and 4 bases had no gene match. Here the CDR3 DNA reads TGTGCCAGCAGTCGTGGGACTAACACAGATACGCAGTATTTT. It yields the protein CASSRGTNTDTQYF.

This clonotype was seen only a few times. The chain uses TRBV3-1 and TRBJ2-5; 7 bases are shared with TRBD2. The V gene end was trimmed by 3 bases and the J gene end by 4 bases; junction bases not matched to a gene: 17. The germline V gene has CDR1 LGHDT and CDR2 YNNKEL (reference sequence). This CDR3 has 18 residues. CDR3 region: CASSQGVKREDWGETQYF. As DNA, the CDR3 is TGTGCCAGCAGCCAGGGGGTGAAGCGGGAAGATTGGGGAGAGACCCAGTACTTC.

This clonotype was observed a few times. This sequence joins TRBV7-9 and TRBJ2-7; tentatively, D is TRBD1 or TRBD2 (5 bases each). This CDR3 region has 12 residues. Germline V lookup: CDR1 SEHNR, CDR2 FQNEAQ (reference sequence). Trimming cost V 5 bases and J 2 bases, with 7 bases left between them. The CDR3 DNA follows: TGTGCCAGCAGCCGGGACCCCTACGAGCAGTACGTC. Amino acid sequence: CASSRDPYEQYV.

The table lists this clonotype with a few counts. This chain connects TRBV7-9 to TRBJ2-1; D is perhaps TRBD1 (6 bases). The germline V gene encodes CDR1 SEHNR and CDR2 FQNEAQ (reference sequence). This CDR3 is built from 15 residues. V lost 5 bases to trimming and J lost 8 bases, with 19 bases between them. The chain's CDR3 is CASSRGQGRLYEQFF. The CDR3 DNA reads as TGTGCCAGCAGCCGCGGGCAGGGGCGGTTATATGAGCAGTTCTTC.

This clonotype was picked up a small number of times. CDR3 coding DNA: TGTGCCAGCTCACCACCTGAAAGGGGGCTGGAGACCCAGTACTTC. Translated: CASSPPERGLETQYF. J is TRBJ2-5 and V is TRBV18; 7 positions agree with TRBD1. Looked up from germline, CDR1 is KGHSH and CDR2 is LQKENI. The ends lost 0 bases at V and 5 bases at J; junction bases unmatched: 6. The CDR3 totals 15 residues.

This clonotype was found many times. V is TRBV12-3 or TRBV12-4 and J is TRBJ1-2, with D possibly being TRBD1 (5 bases). V was shortened by 3 bases and J by 5 bases, with 10 bases between the two germline ends. This CDR3 is 13 amino acids long. This chain's CDR3 is CASSLGRSYGYTF. The CDR3 coding sequence is TGTGCCAGCAGTTTGGGACGGTCATATGGCTACACCTTC.